This TCR beta chain was sequenced in a study of CD8+ T cells in alopecia areata. Study information: It was oral tofacitinib, at 5 to 10 mg twice daily, that treated patients received. Percent affected scalp area, the SALT score, rated treated patients' severity. Study-level results: Because one nonresponder was included, the link of baseline CD8+ expansion to response is considered uncertain.

Treatment indicated: oral pan-JAK inhibitor, 5-10 mg twice daily. Details on this clone: The antigen remains unidentified.

Isolated RNA was reverse transcribed into cDNA used as the sequencing template. The data were produced by immunoSEQ multiplex PCR, yet TCRdb's version contains in-frame clones alone and is incomplete. This sample has about 170,000 clones; roughly 58% occur once, and the top ten carry approximately 16%. CDR1 and CDR2 (germline): MGHRA, YSYEKL. The V end lost 4 bases, the J end lost 2 bases, and 15 bases lay between the germline ends. This CDR3 comprises 15 residues. Sequenced material: CD4+ T cells sorted from blood, taken at approximately week 61, from a patient treated with tofacitinib. V is TRBV4-1 and J is TRBJ2-7; D perhaps matches TRBD1 (5 bases). This clonotype was sampled from a human donor with alopecia areata. The DNA of the CDR3 is TGCGCCAGCAGCCCGCAGGGCCTCCCGGCCTACGAGCAGTACTTC. Its translation: CASSPQGLPAYEQYF.